This TCR beta chain was captured in a study of blood T cell repertoires in COVID-19 (dated by TCRdb to about 2020). For the study in its entirety: Samples covering the acute and convalescent phases of COVID-19 were provided by collaborators in the United States, Italy and Spain. The material from the prospective study consisted of cDNA or gDNA derived from T cells, B-cell-depleted T cells, or PBMCs. Deeply sampled blood TCRbeta repertoires from subjects exposed to, actively infected with, or recovered from COVID-19 were included in the dataset. A freely available public database, intended as a resource for researchers studying the immune response to SARS-CoV-2, is where the repertoires were released. The samples were drawn from the first 160 participants of the ongoing ImmuneRACE study and from 950 to 1,500 subjects provided by 6 global collaborators. A de-identified subject ID, COVID-19 status, age in years and sex were almost always included in the sample metadata. Where available, HLA class I and class II types were taken from metadata supplied by the sample provider and were not determined by assay-based typing. Study-wide findings and limitations: Clinical and demographic metadata were provided uncurated, with the amount varying by source and participant.

This clone was detected only once. It has no known antigen specificity. No base quality values were provided; no much bigger clone lies one nucleotide off. The immunoSEQ Assay, a bias-controlled multiplex PCR, was used to amplify TCRbeta CDR3 regions from genomic DNA. Processing in the source paper ran as follows. The number of nucleated cells in each sample was estimated from the amplification of reference gene primers within the assay. To quantify the absolute abundance of each unique TCRbeta CDR3 rearrangement, sequence reads were collapsed and filtered. For each sample, productive Simpson clonality was calculated as the square root of Simpson's diversity index over productive rearrangements. Here the immuneACCESS table is served through TCRdb, limited to in-frame sequences with V and J called. Missing clones are a known gap in these copies; in checked studies unresolved V genes cover under half, and the rest lacks a known reason. V and J calls and clone size are as listed in that table; D and trimming were resolved from the DNA. The table for this sample lists about 300,000 clones; more than 80% of them were counted only once. Approximately 6.5% of the sample goes to the ten largest clones.

From V the trimming removes 3 bases and from J it removes 9 bases, while the gene matches leave 6 bases of the junction unaccounted for. CDR1 and CDR2 are read off the germline V gene as SNHLY and FYNNEI. Spanning cysteine to phenylalanine, the CDR3 consists of 14 amino acids. The only DNA kept is the CDR3, 42 bases in frame from the first base. Samples from volunteer blood donors who had recovered from COVID-19 were contributed by a second Seattle source. Each collaborating institution followed its own protocols to collect whole blood in K2EDTA tubes. For TCRbeta analysis, collaborators shipped samples as frozen whole blood, isolated PBMCs, or DNA extracted from either of those sample types.

Material: peripheral blood. This clonotype was obtained from a man aged 18-30 years who had recovered from COVID-19. The V gene is TRBV2 and the J gene is TRBJ2-1, with 9 middle bases fitting TRBD2. The CDR3 has the sequence CASSEGGGASEQFF. In nucleotides, the sequence is TGTGCCAGCAGTGAGGGCGGGGGGGCCTCTGAGCAGTTCTTC.